Below are 14 T cell receptor beta chains sequenced from a single sample in a study of beta chain features in type 1 diabetes. Antigen specificity for these receptors is unknown. Sequenced material consisted of expressed TCRB transcripts (all of the isolated RNA was reverse transcribed). Measured with immunoSEQ multiplex PCR; TCRdb has only the in-frame clones, and not every one. The table lists 300,000 or so clones, roughly 13% of them singletons. Overall study results and limits: Shortening of TCRB CDR3s, moderate but significant, appeared in all four CD4+ subsets of Type 1 diabetes patients.

Sample: naive CD4+ T cells from blood. These receptors originate from a young woman with type 1 diabetes.

This clone was counted between two and nine times. V gene TRBV11-3 combines with J gene TRBJ1-1; the match to TRBD1 covers 10 bases. Germline CDR1 reads SGHNT; CDR2 reads YENEEA. The trim removed 3 bases at V and 4 bases at J, leaving 2 bases unmatched. The CDR3 is 14 residues long. CDR3 nucleotides: TGTGCCAGCAGCTTGACAGGGGGCTCCACTGAAGCTTTCTTT. It codes for CASSLTGGSTEAFF.

A few counts support this clone. The sample carries other DNA sequences with the same CDR3. The J gene is TRBJ2-1, the V gene TRBV9, with D perhaps TRBD1 (6 bases). The CDR3 is made up of 15 amino acids. Looked up from germline, CDR1 is SGDLS and CDR2 is YYNGEE. The ends were cut back, 0 bases at V and 3 bases at J, with 10 bases in the middle. CDR3 region: CASSVEGQYYNEQFF. The CDR3 DNA reads TGTGCCAGCAGCGTAGAAGGACAGTACTACAATGAGCAGTTCTTC. The full variable domain, in which reference TRBV9 and TRBJ2-1 provide the parts outside the CDR3, is DSGVTQTPKHLITATGQRVTLRCSPRSGDLSVYWYQQSLDQGLQFLIQYYNGEERAKGNILERFSAQQFPDLHSELNLSSLELGDSALYFCASSVEGQYYNEQFFGPGTRLTVL.

The chain employs TRBV28 and TRBJ2-6; no reliable D call. V gave up 2 bases and J gave up 2 bases, with 7 bases separating them. CDR3 length: 15 residues. Germline V gene lookup returns CDR1 MDHEN and CDR2 SYDVKM. The CDR3 loop reads CASSLAAAGANVLTF. DNA of the CDR3: TGTGCCAGCAGTTTAGCGGCTGCTGGGGCCAACGTCCTGACTTTC.

DNA for the CDR3: TGTGCCAGCAGCGACCCCTCTTCCGGGGATGAGCAGTTCTTC. Translating it yields CASSDPSSGDEQFF. The genes are TRBV5-4 and TRBJ2-1; D is perhaps TRBD2 (5 bases). Germline-derived CDR1 and CDR2 are SGHNT and YYREEE (reference sequence). The CDR3 sequence is 14 residues long. The germline V and J ends were trimmed by 4 bases and 8 bases, with 16 bases remaining between them.

In this sample, this clone turned up a few times. This sequence joins TRBV4-3 and TRBJ1-5; D gene ambiguous. The CDR3 extends over 17 amino acids. V was clipped by 1 base and J by 6 bases, with 19 bases between them. Germline lookup yields CDR1 LGHNA and CDR2 YSLEER. This CDR3 reads CASSQGYGSGGSQPQHF. The CDR3 DNA reads TGCGCCAGCAGCCAAGGTTACGGCTCCGGAGGGAGTCAGCCCCAGCATTTT.

This clone was picked up a small number of times. The V call is TRBV19, the J call TRBJ1-2; 8 bases match TRBD1. Losses at the gene ends were 7 bases for V and 4 bases for J; bases not matched to a gene: 11. The germline V gene has CDR1 LNHDA and CDR2 SQIVND (reference sequence). There are 15 residues in the CDR3. CDR3 in amino acids: CASTPEGTGSYGYTF. The CDR3 region has the DNA TGTGCCAGTACGCCCGAGGGGACAGGCTCCTATGGCTACACCTTC.

This chain joins TRBV9 and TRBJ1-2; tentative D call: TRBD1 (6 bases). V lost 4 bases and J lost 4, with 14 bases in between. The germline gives CDR1 SGDLS, CDR2 YYNGEE. There are 14 residues in the CDR3. CDR3 in amino acids: CASSSPAGVYGYTF. Written as DNA, the CDR3 is TGTGCCAGCAGCTCGCCGGCAGGGGTCTATGGCTACACCTTC.

The table lists this clone with a few counts. The chain carries TRBV18 and TRBJ2-1; 10 nucleotides match TRBD2. Germline assignment: CDR1 KGHSH and CDR2 LQKENI. V was pared by 5 bases and J by 2 bases, with 9 bases of the junction left unmatched. This CDR3 region has 17 residues. The CDR3 region is CASSSPLLAGTYNEQFF. CDR3 coding DNA: TGTGCCAGCTCATCCCCCTTACTAGCGGGGACCTACAATGAGCAGTTCTTC.

V usage is TRBV4-1 and J usage is TRBJ2-5, with 8 bases lining up with TRBD2. There are 14 residues in the CDR3. Trimming cost V 6 bases and J 1 base; bases outside gene matches: 4. CDR1 is MGHRA and CDR2 is YSYEKL in the germline V gene. This chain's CDR3 is CASSVLAGQETQYF. CDR3 coding DNA: TGCGCCAGCAGTGTGCTAGCGGGCCAAGAGACCCAGTACTTC.

This clone was seen repeatedly, ten times or more. The chain combines TRBV30 with TRBJ2-5; D is ambiguous. The CDR3 totals 11 residues. Germline values: CDR1 GTSNPN, CDR2 SVGIG (reference sequence). V gave up 3 bases and J gave up 5 bases, with 7 bases separating them. The CDR3 region is CAWRSRETQYF. The CDR3 coding sequence is TGTGCCTGGAGGAGTCGGGAGACCCAGTACTTC.

There are a few counts of this clone. The V call is TRBV5-1, the J call TRBJ2-3, with D hard to call. V lost 0 bases to trimming and J lost 5 bases, with 4 bases between them. The CDR3 has 12 residues. Germline lookup yields CDR1 SGHRS and CDR2 YFSETQ. CDR3 nucleotides: TGCGCCAGCAGCTTGGTGAGAGATACGCAGTATTTT. Translation: CASSLVRDTQYF.

The chain joins TRBV5-6 to TRBJ2-7; TRBD2 aligns across 12 bases. Germline V CDR1 and CDR2: SGHDT, YYEEEE. The CDR3 length is 17 residues. Germline trimming cut 2 bases from V and 2 bases from J; bases unmatched to any gene: 8. The CDR3 is CASSFSGLAGIAYEQYV. In DNA, the CDR3 is TGTGCCAGCAGCTTCTCTGGACTAGCGGGAATCGCCTACGAGCAGTACGTC.

This clone came up a few times. The V gene is TRBV29-1, the J gene TRBJ2-1; D may be TRBD1 (5 bases). This CDR3 region has 13 residues. With 4 bases removed from V and 5 bases from J, the gap between germline ends came to 12 bases. The germline V gene encodes CDR1 SQVTM and CDR2 ANQGSEA. Here the CDR3 reads CSVVGRANNEQFF. CDR3 nucleotides: TGCAGCGTTGTTGGCAGGGCGAACAATGAGCAGTTCTTC.

The CDR3 reads CASSSASGALSEQFF. The CDR3 DNA reads TGTGCCAGTAGCTCGGCTAGCGGGGCTCTTAGTGAGCAGTTCTTC. This chain connects TRBV19 to TRBJ2-1, with TRBD2 matching 9 bases. This CDR3 region has 15 residues. J gave up 9 bases and V 6 bases, and 12 bases lay outside the gene matches. The germline gives CDR1 LNHDA, CDR2 SQIVND (reference sequence).